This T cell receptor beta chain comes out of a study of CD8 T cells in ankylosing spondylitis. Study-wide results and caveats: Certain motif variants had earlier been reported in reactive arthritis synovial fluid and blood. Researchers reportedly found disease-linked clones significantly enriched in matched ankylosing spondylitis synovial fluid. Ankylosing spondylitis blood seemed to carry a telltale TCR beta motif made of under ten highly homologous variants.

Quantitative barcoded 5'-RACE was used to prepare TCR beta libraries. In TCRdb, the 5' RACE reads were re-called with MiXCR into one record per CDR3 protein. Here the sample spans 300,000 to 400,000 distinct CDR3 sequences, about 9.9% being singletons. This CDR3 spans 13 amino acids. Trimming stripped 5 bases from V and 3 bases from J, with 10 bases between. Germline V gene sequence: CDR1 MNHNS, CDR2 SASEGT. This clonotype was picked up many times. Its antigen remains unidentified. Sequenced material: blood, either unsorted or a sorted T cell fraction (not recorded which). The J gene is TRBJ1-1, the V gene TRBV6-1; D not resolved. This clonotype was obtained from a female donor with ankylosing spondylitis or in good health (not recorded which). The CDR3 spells CASSLAWDTEAFF. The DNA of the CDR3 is TGTGCCAGCAGTCTCGCCTGGGACACTGAAGCTTTCTTT.